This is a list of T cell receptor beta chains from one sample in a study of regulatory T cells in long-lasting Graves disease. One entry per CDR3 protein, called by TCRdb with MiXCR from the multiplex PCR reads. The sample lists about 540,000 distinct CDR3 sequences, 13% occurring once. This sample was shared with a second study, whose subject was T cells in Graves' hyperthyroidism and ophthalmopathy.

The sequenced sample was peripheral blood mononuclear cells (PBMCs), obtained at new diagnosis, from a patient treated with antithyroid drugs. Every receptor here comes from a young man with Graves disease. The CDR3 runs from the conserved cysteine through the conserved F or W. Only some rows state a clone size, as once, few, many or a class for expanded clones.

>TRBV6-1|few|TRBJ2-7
CATRLGYRSYEQYF
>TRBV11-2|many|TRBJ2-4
CASSTVLRNKDIQYF
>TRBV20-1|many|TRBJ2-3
CSARPLLAAATDTQYF
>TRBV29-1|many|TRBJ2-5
CSVGGALETQYF
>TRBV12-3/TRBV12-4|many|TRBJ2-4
CASRQTGGAAKNIQYF
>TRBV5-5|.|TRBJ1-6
CASSNQGLRSNSPLHF
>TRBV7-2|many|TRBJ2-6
CASSPRLAGANVLTF
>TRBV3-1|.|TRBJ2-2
CASRSGANTGELFF
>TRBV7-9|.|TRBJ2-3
CASSPTPGLAGALSTDTQYF
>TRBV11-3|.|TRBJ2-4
CASRPRLAGTKNIQYF
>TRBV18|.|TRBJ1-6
CASSPGQENSPLHF
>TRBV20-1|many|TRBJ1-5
CSARQYSNQPQHF
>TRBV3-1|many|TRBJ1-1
CASSLNEGGGGAFF
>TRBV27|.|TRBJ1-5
CASSSSGRNFQPQHF
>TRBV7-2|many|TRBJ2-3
CASRIGQGTDTQYF
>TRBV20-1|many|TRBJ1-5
CSASGDSNQPQHF
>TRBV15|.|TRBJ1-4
CATSRQGSVTEKLFF
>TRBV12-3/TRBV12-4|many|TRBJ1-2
CASSPTGLNGYTF
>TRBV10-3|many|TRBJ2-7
CAISDGIRTGIHEQYF
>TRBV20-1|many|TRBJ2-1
CSAVLAGGKNEQFF
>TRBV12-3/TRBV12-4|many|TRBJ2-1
CASSLDFPRSNEQFF
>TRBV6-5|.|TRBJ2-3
CASSSGLYDPDTQYF
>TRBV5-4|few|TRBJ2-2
CASSRGLAGARTGELFF
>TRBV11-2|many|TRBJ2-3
CASSKNEEVLAGLDTQYF
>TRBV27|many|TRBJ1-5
CASSLRTGAFNQPQHF
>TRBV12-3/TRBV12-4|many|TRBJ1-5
CASSKDKISNQPQHF
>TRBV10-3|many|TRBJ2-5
CATLGTSGTGTQYF
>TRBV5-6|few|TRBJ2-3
CASSLGRETTDTQYF
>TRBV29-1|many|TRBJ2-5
CSVELLLELSQETQYF
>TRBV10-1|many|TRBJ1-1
CASSFDRGNTEAFF
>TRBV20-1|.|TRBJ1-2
CSARRGGSGYTF
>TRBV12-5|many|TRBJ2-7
CASGRLRSGTGKSLSYEQYF
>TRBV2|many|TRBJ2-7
CASSPPGYFSYEQYF
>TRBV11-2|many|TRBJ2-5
CASSLSGREWETQYF
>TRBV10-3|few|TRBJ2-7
CAISESQAYEQYF
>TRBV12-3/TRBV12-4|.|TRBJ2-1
CASSDLSRDNEQFF
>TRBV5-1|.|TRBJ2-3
CASSLALGSGSDTQYF
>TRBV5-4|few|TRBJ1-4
CASSLGGSEKLFF
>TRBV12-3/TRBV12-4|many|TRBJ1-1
CASSFRSRMNTEAFF
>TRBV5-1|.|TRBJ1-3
CASSDVRGPGNTIYF
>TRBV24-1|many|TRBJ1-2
CATSDPPYGYTF
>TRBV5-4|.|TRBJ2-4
CASSLRSAKNIQYF